The T cell receptor beta chain described here comes from a study of blood T cell repertoires in COVID-19. Study-level information: Sites in the United States, Italy and Spain provided acute and convalescent COVID-19 samples. Sources were T cells, B-cell-depleted T cells, or PBMCs; the material itself was cDNA or gDNA.

Profiling relied on immunoSEQ multiplex PCR, and the TCRdb table lists in-frame clones only, not all of them. The data hold approximately 240,000 clones, with 86% observed a single time. The sample taken for sequencing was peripheral blood. This sequence was found in a woman aged 30 to 39 who had recovered from COVID-19.

CDR3 sequence (DNA): TGTGCCAGCAGCGCACAGGGGAGGTCTGAAGCTTTCTTT. It yields the protein CASSAQGRSEAFF. The chain combines TRBV14 with TRBJ1-1; 7 bases are shared with TRBD1. The germline V gene encodes CDR1 SGHDN and CDR2 FVKESK. The CDR3 is 13 amino acids. The V segment lost 5 bases and the J segment 6 bases; nucleotides outside the gene matches: 6.